The 29 T cell receptor beta chains listed next were all sequenced from one sample in a study of T cell responses to AZD1222 COVID-19 vaccine (dated by TCRdb to the early 2020s). Libraries were built with the immunoSEQ multiplex PCR assay. Imported from immuneACCESS, the table was reduced by TCRdb to in-frame sequences with V and J called. These copies leave out some clones; in studies compared against another copy, an unresolved V gene accounts for under half, and the cause of the remainder is not known. For this sample the table gives 85,000 to 130,000 clones, of which roughly nine tenths were detected only once. The ten largest clonotypes hold roughly a sixth of the sample. What this sample's time point label stands for: baseline before first vaccination. Sequenced here: peripheral blood, sampled on day 0 of AZD1222 vaccination. The receptors derive from an adult in good health.

The V and J genes are TRBV5-1 and TRBJ2-7, with D hard to call. V dropped 2 bases and J dropped 6 bases, with 18 bases sitting between them. In germline, CDR1 is SGHRS, CDR2 YFSETQ. This CDR3 contains 15 residues. CDR3 sequence: CASSFYELWGSEQYF. The CDR3, as DNA: TGCGCCAGCAGCTTTTACGAACTATGGGGTAGCGAGCAGTACTTC.

This rearrangement joins TRBV28 to TRBJ1-5; no firm D call. The CDR3 is made up of 11 amino acids. V lost 3 bases and J lost 10, with 7 bases in between. The germline gives CDR1 MDHEN, CDR2 SYDVKM. CDR3 sequence reads: CASSFGEPQHF. The CDR3 nucleotides are TGTGCCAGCAGTTTCGGTGAACCCCAGCATTTT.

This clone was detected once. This chain joins TRBV10-3 and TRBJ1-1; D might be TRBD1 (5 bases). The CDR3 runs 13 residues. The V and J ends lost 0 bases and 10 bases respectively, with 12 bases between them. CDR1 is ENHRY and CDR2 is SYGVKD in the germline V gene. The CDR3, as DNA: TGTGCCATCAGTGAGTCGTTGGGGCAGACAGCTTTCTTT. Residues: CAISESLGQTAFF.

This clone was observed once. The chain uses TRBV7-6 and TRBJ1-1; D gene ambiguous. CDR3 length: 14 amino acids. V lost 5 bases to trimming and J lost 4 bases, with 14 bases between them. The germline V gene encodes CDR1 SGHVS and CDR2 FNYEAQ. CDR3 residues: CASSQLSRGTEAFF. The DNA for the CDR3 is TGTGCCAGCAGCCAGCTTTCCCGAGGCACTGAAGCTTTCTTT.

The V gene is TRBV28, the J gene TRBJ1-2; 7 positions agree with TRBD1. This CDR3 region has 12 residues. Looked up from germline, CDR1 is MDHEN and CDR2 is SYDVKM. V was pared by 6 bases and J by 5 bases, with 3 bases of the junction left unmatched. CDR3 nucleotide sequence: TGTGCCAGCAGGAGCAGGGGGTATGGCTACACCTTC. Protein: CASRSRGYGYTF.

The chain employs TRBV11-2 and TRBJ2-7, with 7 positions matching TRBD2. The germline V gene encodes CDR1 SGHAT and CDR2 FQNNGV. Germline trimming cut 6 bases from V and 2 bases from J; bases unmatched to any gene: 10. This CDR3 comprises 15 residues. The CDR3 region is CASRKGLAGAYEQYF. In nucleotides, the CDR3 is TGTGCCAGCAGAAAAGGTCTCGCGGGAGCCTACGAGCAGTACTTC. The variable domain in full, with the rest retrieved from reference TRBV11-2 and TRBJ2-7, is EAGVAQSPRYKIIEKRQSVAFWCNPISGHATLYWYQQILGQGPKLLIQFQNNGVVDDSQLPKDRFSAERLKGVDSTLKIQPAKLEDSAVYLCASRKGLAGAYEQYFGPGTRLTVT.

The J gene is TRBJ2-7, the V gene TRBV7-2; perhaps TRBD2 as D (6 bases). Germline CDR1 reads SGHTA; CDR2 reads FQGNSA. The V and J ends lost 4 bases and 8 bases respectively, with 18 bases between them. The CDR3 contains 14 residues. The DNA of the CDR3 is TGTGCCAGCAGCTCCCCGGGACTGCGAGGGAAGCAGTACTTC. It translates to CASSSPGLRGKQYF.

The chain links TRBV5-1 to TRBJ1-4, with 10 bases aligning to TRBD1. The ends lost 3 bases at V and 8 bases at J; junction bases unmatched: 4. The CDR3 consists of 14 residues. Germline V gene lookup returns CDR1 SGHRS and CDR2 YFSETQ. CDR3 in amino acids: CASSSDRGGEKLFF. The CDR3 DNA is TGCGCCAGCAGCTCGGACAGGGGGGGCGAAAAACTGTTTTTT.

The chain carries TRBV30 and TRBJ1-4; no definite D call. V was trimmed by 2 bases and J by 11 bases, leaving 21 bases between them. CDR1 is GTSNPN, CDR2 SVGIG, per germline (reference sequence). CDR3 length: 15 residues. The CDR3 DNA reads TGTGCCTGGAGTATCATGCCAGCCTGGGAGGCGAAACTGTTTTTT. Amino acids: CAWSIMPAWEAKLFF.

This chain uses TRBV2 with TRBJ1-5; 11 nucleotides align to TRBD1. Germline loops: CDR1 SNHLY, CDR2 FYNNEI. Trimming took 8 bases from V and 9 from J; bases not matched to a gene: 12. This CDR3 region has 15 residues. In nucleotides, the CDR3 is TGTGCCAGCCCCCAGGACAGGGGGCTCACGGGGCCCCAGCATTTT. As protein: CASPQDRGLTGPQHF. The entire variable domain, with the rest obtained from reference TRBV2 and TRBJ1-5, is as follows: EPEVTQTPSHQVTQMGQEVILRCVPISNHLYFYWYRQILGQKVEFLVSFYNNEISEKSEIFDDQFSVERPDGSNFTLKIRSTKLEDSAMYFCASPQDRGLTGPQHFGDGTRLSIL.

The chain carries TRBV5-1 and TRBJ1-6, with D perhaps matching TRBD1 (6 bases). V was trimmed by 3 bases and J by 4 bases, leaving 8 bases between them. Germline CDR1 SGHRS, CDR2 YFSETQ. This CDR3 has 14 amino acids. CDR3 sequence reads: CASSSQGYNSPLHF. Written as DNA, the CDR3 is TGCGCCAGCAGCTCACAGGGTTATAATTCACCCCTCCACTTT.

The V and J genes are TRBV18 and TRBJ1-2, with D possibly matching TRBD1 (6 bases). Trimming cost V 0 bases and J 0 bases, with 14 bases left between them. The CDR3 sequence is 17 residues long. In germline, CDR1 is KGHSH, CDR2 LQKENI. CDR3 residues: CASSPPGQGLTNYGYTF. CDR3 bases: TGTGCCAGCTCACCACCGGGGCAGGGGCTTACTAACTATGGCTACACCTTC.

The chain joins TRBV6-1 to TRBJ1-3; no definite D call. The germline V gene has CDR1 MNHNS and CDR2 SASEGT. The CDR3 runs 16 residues. V dropped 2 bases and J dropped 4 bases, with 15 bases sitting between them. In nucleotides, the CDR3 is TGTGCCAGCAGTGAACACGTAGTAGACTCAGGAAACACCATATATTTT. It translates to CASSEHVVDSGNTIYF.

A few counts support this clone. The chain combines TRBV6-5 with TRBJ1-4; D unclear. CDR3 length: 14 residues. With 7 bases removed from V and 12 bases from J, the gap between germline ends came to 21 bases. Germline CDR1 MNHEY, CDR2 SVGAGI. CDR3 bases: TGTGCCAGCACCCCCCGGGTCCCGGCGGGAGAACTGTTTTTT. Translation: CASTPRVPAGELFF.

This chain links TRBV15 with TRBJ2-1; perhaps TRBD1 as D (6 bases). The CDR3 is 16 amino acids. V lost 5 bases, J lost 8 bases, and 22 bases lay in between. Germline values: CDR1 LNHNV, CDR2 YYDKDF (reference sequence). The CDR3 region has the DNA TGTGCCACCAGCCTCGAGAAACTCCACCCAGGGGATGAGCAGTTCTTC. The encoded protein is CATSLEKLHPGDEQFF.

This clone showed up just a few times. The chain employs TRBV6-1 and TRBJ1-2, with a weak D call TRBD1 (5 bases). The V end was cut by 4 bases, the J end by 0 bases, with 21 bases between. This CDR3 has 18 amino acids. Germline assignment: CDR1 MNHNS and CDR2 SASEGT. The CDR3 region has the DNA TGTGCCAGCAGTGGGGACGGGCCTCATAGAGGGCCTAACTATGGCTACACCTTC. Protein: CASSGDGPHRGPNYGYTF.

The chain recombines TRBV11-3 with TRBJ2-2, with D possibly TRBD1 on 7 matching bases. From germline, CDR1 is SGHNT and CDR2 YENEEA. The CDR3 spans 16 residues. V lost 4 bases and J lost 3, with 15 bases in between. In DNA, the CDR3 is TGTGCCAGCAGCTCCGTACAGGGGAGGTACACCGGGGAGCTGTTTTTT. It is translated as CASSSVQGRYTGELFF.

The gene calls are TRBV6-5 and TRBJ2-5, with TRBD2 matching 12 bases. The junction had 3 bases not matched to a gene; V was cut back by 6 bases and J by 4 bases. The CDR3 is 14 amino acids. Germline CDR1 reads MNHEY; CDR2 reads SVGAGI. CDR3 DNA sequence: TGTGCCAGCAGCTTGACTAGCGGGGGAGAGACCCAGTACTTC. As protein: CASSLTSGGETQYF.

The table lists this clone with a few counts. The chain combines TRBV2 with TRBJ2-7; D unresolved. The V end was cut by 2 bases, the J end by 4 bases, with 12 bases between. Germline CDR1 reads SNHLY; CDR2 reads FYNNEI. The CDR3 extends over 14 amino acids. CDR3 residues: CASSENESLYEQYF. For the CDR3, the DNA is TGTGCCAGCAGTGAAAATGAGTCATTATACGAGCAGTACTTC.

J is TRBJ1-3 and V is TRBV9; D call uncertain. Trimming cost V 4 bases and J 2 bases, with 13 bases left between them. CDR3 length equals 15 residues. Germline V CDR1 and CDR2: SGDLS, YYNGEE. As DNA, the CDR3 is TGTGCCAGCAGCACGCAGAGCGTTCCTGGAAACACCATATATTTT. This gives the protein CASSTQSVPGNTIYF.

This chain uses TRBV5-6 with TRBJ2-5; 8 positions match TRBD2. V gave up 4 bases and J gave up 5 bases; unmatched junction bases: 10. CDR3 size: 15 residues. Per the germline V gene, CDR1 is SGHDT and CDR2 is YYEEEE. The CDR3 DNA reads as TGTGCCAGCAGCCCGATCGGGGGGGTCGCGGAGACCCAGTACTTC. Translated, it gives CASSPIGGVAETQYF.

The chain recombines TRBV2 with TRBJ1-2; no firm D call. Germline CDR1 SNHLY, CDR2 FYNNEI. The CDR3 consists of 13 residues. V was cut by 8 bases and J by 6 bases, with 16 bases left in between. CDR3 amino acids: CASQVENSDGYTF. In DNA, the CDR3 is TGTGCCAGCCAGGTTGAGAATTCGGATGGCTACACCTTC. The whole variable domain, remainder taken from reference TRBV2 and TRBJ1-2, is EPEVTQTPSHQVTQMGQEVILRCVPISNHLYFYWYRQILGQKVEFLVSFYNNEISEKSEIFDDQFSVERPDGSNFTLKIRSTKLEDSAMYFCASQVENSDGYTFGSGTRLTVV.

The genes are TRBV27 and TRBJ1-5, with D possibly matching TRBD1 (5 bases). The CDR3 length is 13 residues. The germline V gene has CDR1 MNHEY and CDR2 SMNVEV (reference sequence). Trimming removed 5 bases from V and 5 bases from J, with 10 bases in between. CDR3 in DNA: TGTGCCAGCAGTACCGCGGGGGATCAGCCCCAGCATTTT. Translation: CASSTAGDQPQHF.

The chain has TRBV28 and TRBJ1-5; a weak D match, TRBD1 (5 bases). The CDR3 contains 12 residues. Germline V gene data show CDR1 as MDHEN and CDR2 as SYDVKM. V lost 6 bases and J lost 11, with 14 bases in between. Written as DNA, the CDR3 is TGTGCCAGCAGGGGGACCTTCGGGGCCCAGCATTTT. Its protein is CASRGTFGAQHF.

The chain links TRBV27 to TRBJ1-2, with 7 bases aligning to TRBD1. Losses at the gene ends were 2 bases for V and 5 bases for J; bases not matched to a gene: 8. CDR1 MNHEY and CDR2 SMNVEV come from the germline V gene (reference sequence). The CDR3 has 15 residues. The CDR3 protein is CASSLNQGQLYGYTF. The DNA of the CDR3 is TGTGCCAGCAGTTTAAACCAGGGACAGTTGTATGGCTACACCTTC.

This clone has only one observation. This sequence joins TRBV15 and TRBJ2-3; D remains unclear. This CDR3 has 15 residues. Looked up from germline, CDR1 is LNHNV and CDR2 is YYDKDF (reference sequence). V lost 0 bases to trimming and J lost 6 bases, with 13 bases between them. The CDR3 DNA follows: TGTGCCACCAGCAGAGATGCCCCCGAAGGGGATACGCAGTATTTT. Residues: CATSRDAPEGDTQYF.

In this sample, this clone turned up a few times. The chain combines TRBV7-2 with TRBJ1-5, with a weak D call TRBD1 (6 bases). This CDR3 spans 15 amino acids. V was cut by 5 bases and J by 7 bases, with 18 bases left in between. Germline assignment: CDR1 SGHTA and CDR2 FQGNSA. The CDR3 region is CASSPGGGARQPQHF. As DNA, the CDR3 is TGTGCCAGCAGCCCTGGCGGGGGGGCCAGACAGCCCCAGCATTTT.

The gene calls are TRBV9 and TRBJ2-2; 8 bases are a match to TRBD2. Unmatched junction bases numbered 9, after V lost 2 bases and J lost 0 bases. The CDR3 is 18 amino acids. The germline CDR1 and CDR2 sequences are SGDLS and YYNGEE. CDR3: CASSVLTAGAANTGELFF. DNA for the CDR3: TGTGCCAGCAGCGTGTTAACAGCGGGGGCAGCGAACACCGGGGAGCTGTTTTTT. The complete variable domain, with remaining parts taken from reference TRBV9 and TRBJ2-2, reads DSGVTQTPKHLITATGQRVTLRCSPRSGDLSVYWYQQSLDQGLQFLIQYYNGEERAKGNILERFSAQQFPDLHSELNLSSLELGDSALYFCASSVLTAGAANTGELFFGEGSRLTVL.

The chain joins TRBV11-1 to TRBJ2-5; D tentatively reads TRBD1 or TRBD2 (6 bases each). Deletions cut 5 bases from V and 5 bases from J, with 18 bases between. CDR1 is SGHAT and CDR2 is FQDESV in the germline V gene (reference sequence). This CDR3 is built from 15 residues. DNA for the CDR3: TGTGCCAGCAGCGCCTATTTGGGGGGCCAGGAGACCCAGTACTTC. Its protein product is CASSAYLGGQETQYF.